This T cell receptor (beta chain) was identified during a study of blood T cell repertoires in COVID-19. This study enrolled people aged about 18 to 100 from roughly 22 US geographic areas. Sequenced by immunoSEQ multiplex PCR; TCRdb stores in-frame clones only, minus some. The sample includes about 380,000 clones, around 87% of them seen just once. The V and J ends lost 3 bases and 2 bases respectively, with 4 bases between them. This CDR3 has 12 residues. The germline CDR1 and CDR2 sequences are SGHAT and FQNNGV. This receptor was taken from a man aged 25 to 40 who had recovered from COVID-19. The sample comprised PBMCs or T cells enriched from blood (not recorded which). The chain employs TRBV11-2 and TRBJ1-2, with D unclear. CDR3 sequence (DNA): TGTGCCAGCAGCTTTCAGAACTATGGCTACACCTTC. Protein sequence: CASSFQNYGYTF.